This T cell receptor beta chain was found in a study of human T cells and chemical hapten exposure. For the study at large: Variation in per-sample TCR yields came mainly from small pooled library volume differences.

As the library was built, unique molecular identifiers were attached to individual cDNA molecules. TCRdb redid the calling of the reads with MiXCR, one entry per CDR3 protein. The sample has 120,000 or so distinct CDR3 sequences, around 8.5% seen once. Study-level results: DPC sensitization did not alter TCRs above 1 in 1000 frequency.

In regard to this clonotype: As yet, its antigen is unknown.

Unfractionated whole blood yielded total RNA. Sample: whole blood. This clonotype was obtained from a human donor in good health. Some clones in this sample may be carry-over from other donors' samples.

The CDR3 sequence is CASSFKREKKWNEQFF. CDR3 bases: TGTGCCAGCAGCTTCAAGCGGGAGAAGAAATGGAATGAGCAGTTCTTC. V is TRBV5-4 and J is TRBJ2-1, with 8 bases identical to TRBD2. The CDR3 extends over 16 amino acids. The germline CDR1 and CDR2 sequences are SGHNT and YYREEE (reference sequence). V lost 2 bases to trimming and J lost 7 bases; unmatched junction nucleotides: 11.